The clone carrying this T cell receptor beta chain was seen a few times. Sample time point: patch test 1, 2 weeks after DPC sensitization. Specified treatment: therapeutic diphenylcyclopropenone sensitization with weekly scalp DPC. Participating donors were patients with alopecia, aged 18 to 70 years, considered appropriate candidates for DPC. Unique molecular identifiers were affixed to discrete cDNA molecules within the library. TCRdb fed the RACE reads into MiXCR, producing one record per CDR3 protein. Of about 99,000 distinct CDR3 sequences detected, roughly an eighth appear once; the ten largest clones hold 2.1%. This sample is part of a study of human T cells and chemical hapten exposure. This CDR3 comprises 15 residues. J was trimmed by 4 bases and V by 7 bases; bases with no gene match: 10. Germline V gene sequence: CDR1 SEHNR, CDR2 FQNEAQ (reference sequence).

The genes are TRBV7-9 and TRBJ2-3, with TRBD1 matching 8 bases. Here the sequenced sample was whole blood, taken in connection with sensitization to the hapten diphenylcyclopropenone (DPC). This clonotype was sampled from a woman in her 40s with alopecia areata. Some clones in this sample may be carry-over from other donors' samples. The CDR3 reads CASNPGTGGPDTQYF. The CDR3, as DNA: TGTGCCAGCAACCCCGGGACAGGAGGCCCAGATACGCAGTATTTT.